The TCR beta chain described here comes from a study of OX40 agonist ivuxolimab in advanced cancers. Study-wide background: Treatment of patients was with ivuxolimab, an agonistic anti-OX40 (CD134) antibody. Study-wide findings and caveats: CD8+ T cells showed, on average, more clonal expansion than CD4+ cells. At doses 0.1 to 3.0 mg/kg, CD4+ and CD8+ clones expanded.

Germline V CDR1 and CDR2: LNHDA, SQIVND (reference sequence). CDR3 length equals 15 residues. TCRdb's table, derived via immunoSEQ multiplex PCR, lists solely in-frame clones and lacks some. The table shows 20,000 to 25,000 clones, with under 85% occurring only once. Of note for this clone: Antigen unknown.

The gene calls are TRBV19 and TRBJ2-5, with D perhaps TRBD1 or TRBD2 (5 bases each). The DNA end is a closer match to TRBJ2-7, so the J assignment may be wrong. This receptor was obtained from an adult with an advanced solid tumor such as melanoma, head and neck, liver or kidney cancer. This specimen was CD4+ or CD8+ T cells sorted from blood, taken in a trial of the OX40 agonist ivuxolimab. The DNA of the CDR3 is TGTGCCAGTAGTCCTCCCGGGGCAGGTACCTACGAGCAGTACTTC. It translates to CASSPPGAGTYEQYF.